A selection of T cell receptor beta chains follows, all from one sample in a study of T cell responses to AZD1222 COVID-19 vaccine. Sequenced by immunoSEQ multiplex PCR; TCRdb stores in-frame clones only, minus some. The sample includes about 120,000 clones, roughly 92% of them seen just once. The specimen comprised peripheral blood, sampled on day 0 of AZD1222 vaccination. These TCRs come from an adult in good health. CDR3s include the opening cysteine and the closing phenylalanine or tryptophan.

CASSTRGRGGYTF | TRBV6-5 | 13
CASGRQGNTGELFF | TRBV6-5 | 14
CASSPQLGGGNTEAFF | TRBV3-1/TRBV3-2 | 16
CASSKTSGGAGYNEQFF | TRBV7-6 | 17
CASSSSTSGDNEQFF | TRBV5-1 | 15
CASSDRGGTEAFF | TRBV27 | 13
CATSEGGQGDNLDNEQFF | TRBV24-1 | 18
CASSVGGGGSNQPQHF | TRBV9 | 16
CASSPRGGRDGYTF | TRBV27 | 14
CASSTRQTMNTEAFF | TRBV7-9 | 15
CASSGGADGLEKLFF | TRBV4-2 | 15
CSGSGTSGNLNEQFF | TRBV20-1 | 15
CASSLGQPTGELFF | TRBV5-1 | 14
CSVGIQSSRSSSTDTQYF | TRBV29-1 | 18
CASSLQGYEQYF | TRBV7-9 | 12
CAGAGLTNEKLFF | TRBV6-5 | 13
CASGGQGAGVTEAFF | TRBV2 | 15
CAWSVLAGGTYEQYF | TRBV30 | 15
CASSLQGAVEKLFF | TRBV7-9 | 14
CASSPAPRLAGGPGGNEQFF | TRBV12-1 | 20
CASRSGQNTEAFF | TRBV6-5 | 13
CASSFGGHEKLFF | TRBV5-4 | 13
CAILAGAGNTIYF | TRBV10-3 | 13
CASSQALGLNTEAFF | TRBV14 | 15
CASSPRRDQAFF | TRBV6-6 | 12
CASRGSDGANTEAFF | TRBV6-5 | 15
CASSLGSLGSQETQYF | TRBV5-4 | 16
CASSWDRANTIYF | TRBV7-7 | 13
CASSESGSSYNEQFF | TRBV25-1 | 15
CARAGVGNTGELFF | TRBV18 | 14
CAFSGYTDTQYF | TRBV30 | 12
CASSLGTLTNQPQHF | TRBV7-2 | 15
CASSLGSNPGTQYF | TRBV27 | 14
CAWKDRLRYGYTF | TRBV30 | 13
CASSLPTGRRTF | TRBV12-3/TRBV12-4 | 12
CASSSNLAGGYNEQFF | TRBV6-5 | 16
CASSPPAGLPPTSTDTQYF | TRBV18 | 19
CASNEMGRETQYF | TRBV9 | 13
CASSEGQTYTF | TRBV2 | 11
CASSMFPGGDYGYTF | TRBV19 | 15
CASSSATPGGTEAFF | TRBV6-6 | 15
CASSTGTGAANEKLFF | TRBV19 | 16
CASSRQQDTEAFF | TRBV6-4 | 13
CASSQGRVNTEAFF | TRBV4-1 | 14
CAWAGNSPLHF | TRBV30 | 11
CASSSGPGEGSPLHF | TRBV11-3 | 15
CASSQAGTANYGYTF | TRBV4-1 | 15
CASSPGLEQYF | TRBV18 | 11
CAGGEGIGTGELFF | TRBV6-5 | 14
CSVVPQGGNEQFF | TRBV29-1 | 13
CASRDGYNEQFF | TRBV2 | 12
CASSLGPGSNYGYTF | TRBV5-4 | 15
CASISSLYNEQFF | TRBV19 | 13